The 9 T cell receptor beta chains in this list originate from one sample, sequenced in a study of cytomegalovirus exposure and HLA in healthy donors (dated by TCRdb to about 2017). The library was built by means of the immunoSEQ multiplex PCR assay. A mixture of 60 forward primers for TCR Vbeta segments and 13 reverse primers for TCR Jbeta segments was used in the multiplex PCR. In TCRdb, the immuneACCESS table is reduced to in-frame sequences with V and J assigned. These tables do not hold every clone; where another copy was compared, an unresolved V gene accounts for under half, and the others remain unexplained. The sample includes roughly 200,000 clones, with approximately 80% observed a single time. The ten top clones hold 0.5% of the sample. Sequencing was performed on PBMCs. The receptors stem from a woman in her 50s in good health and CMV-seronegative.

The chain employs TRBV11-2 and TRBJ2-3; 8 nucleotides match TRBD1. Losses at the gene ends were 3 bases for V and 3 bases for J; bases not matched to a gene: 2. The CDR3 is 14 residues long. Germline assignment: CDR1 SGHAT and CDR2 FQNNGV. CDR3 sequence (DNA): TGTGCCAGCAGCTTCCAGGGGGCAACAGATACGCAGTATTTT. Its protein is CASSFQGATDTQYF.

This chain connects TRBV7-2 to TRBJ2-2; D remains unclear. The germline V gene has CDR1 SGHTA and CDR2 FQGNSA. Trimming took 3 bases from V and 5 from J, leaving 7 bases between them. This CDR3 region has 13 residues. The CDR3 loop is CASSFGQTGELFF. CDR3 nucleotides: TGTGCCAGCAGCTTTGGTCAGACCGGGGAGCTGTTTTTT.

The V gene is TRBV30, the J gene TRBJ2-7; 8 nucleotides line up with TRBD1. CDR1 is GTSNPN, CDR2 SVGIG, per germline (reference sequence). This CDR3 is built from 15 residues. J lost 1 base, V lost 4 bases, and 9 bases had no gene match. CDR3 residues: CAWTATGDVSYEQYF. The CDR3 DNA reads as TGTGCCTGGACGGCGACAGGGGATGTTTCCTACGAGCAGTACTTC.

The chain recombines TRBV28 with TRBJ2-1, with a possible D match to TRBD1 (7 bases). The CDR3 runs to 15 residues. Trimming cost V 7 bases and J 8 bases, with 21 bases left between them. The V gene's germline CDR1 is MDHEN and CDR2 SYDVKM. The CDR3 sequence: CASTLGGGAIYEQFF. The CDR3 nucleotides read TGTGCCAGCACCCTTGGAGGGGGCGCCATCTATGAGCAGTTCTTC.

The chain has TRBV7-2 and TRBJ2-7; TRBD2 matches 14 bases. The V gene's germline CDR1 is SGHTA and CDR2 FQGNSA. The ends lost 5 bases at V and 7 bases at J; junction bases unmatched: 16. This CDR3 comprises 18 residues. CDR3: CASSRKFPGLAGDVEQYF. CDR3 coding DNA: TGTGCCAGCAGCCGAAAGTTCCCGGGACTAGCGGGGGATGTTGAGCAGTACTTC.

V gene TRBV7-9 combines with J gene TRBJ1-2, with D possibly TRBD1 on 5 matching bases. The germline CDR1 and CDR2 sequences are SEHNR and FQNEAQ (reference sequence). The CDR3 runs 15 residues. Trimming stripped 0 bases from V and 3 bases from J, with 11 bases between. In DNA form, the CDR3 reads TGTGCCAGCAGCTTAGCGCACGTAGGGGACTATGGCTACACCTTC. Translation: CASSLAHVGDYGYTF. Drawing the rest from reference TRBV7-9 and TRBJ1-2, the complete variable domain is DTGVSQNPRHKITKRGQNVTFRCDPISEHNRLYWYRQTLGQGPEFLTYFQNEAQLEKSRLLSDRFSAERPKGSFSTLEIQRTEQGDSAMYLCASSLAHVGDYGYTFGSGTRLTVV.

This chain uses TRBV9 with TRBJ2-1, with 10 bases fitting TRBD2. Germline loops: CDR1 SGDLS, CDR2 YYNGEE. This CDR3 is built from 17 residues. Trimming took 1 base from V and 0 from J; bases not matched to a gene: 4. CDR3 sequence (DNA): TGTGCCAGCAGCGTAACTAGCGGGATCCTCTCCTACAATGAGCAGTTCTTC. It encodes CASSVTSGILSYNEQFF. Full variable domain (outside the CDR3, taken from reference TRBV9 and TRBJ2-1): DSGVTQTPKHLITATGQRVTLRCSPRSGDLSVYWYQQSLDQGLQFLIQYYNGEERAKGNILERFSAQQFPDLHSELNLSSLELGDSALYFCASSVTSGILSYNEQFFGPGTRLTVL.

The chain joins TRBV27 to TRBJ2-6, with 9 nucleotides matching TRBD1. Germline V lookup: CDR1 MNHEY, CDR2 SMNVEV (reference sequence). V gave up 2 bases and J gave up 1 base; unmatched junction bases: 6. This CDR3 is 18 amino acids long. CDR3 bases: TGTGCCAGCAGTTTAGGCGGGACAGGGAATTCTGGGGCCAACGTCCTGACTTTC. Translating it yields CASSLGGTGNSGANVLTF.

The chain combines TRBV9 with TRBJ2-5, with a tentative D call TRBD2 (7 bases). The J call may be mistaken, given a closer DNA end match to TRBJ2-7. The CDR3 spans 15 residues. Germline V CDR1 and CDR2: SGDLS, YYNGEE. CDR3 in amino acids: CASSVGDYRAYEQYF. DNA for the CDR3: TGTGCCAGCAGCGTAGGGGACTACAGGGCTTACGAGCAGTACTTC.